Listed below are T cell receptor beta chains from one sample, sequenced in a study of patients and donors after allogeneic stem cell transplantation. TCRdb used MiXCR to reprocess the RT-PCR reads, holding one entry per CDR3 protein. The sample lists hundreds of thousands of distinct CDR3 sequences, under 20% occurring once. Sequencing was performed on blood, either unsorted or a sorted T cell fraction (not recorded which). Receptors were obtained from a human donor who was either an allogeneic HSCT recipient or a stem cell or donor lymphocyte infusion donor (not recorded which). It is not recorded whose cells these are; they may come from a transplant donor. Each CDR3 is given with its conserved first and last residue. The order of the fields is clone size, J gene, V gene, CDR3 length, D gene, CDR3 DNA, CDR3 protein. D genes are given only for firm matches. Only some rows state a clone size, as once, few, many or a class for expanded clones.

. TRBJ1-5 TRBV4-1 18 . TGCGCCAGCAGCCCTGGGGGGGTCCGATCATATAGCAATCAGCCCCAGCATTTT CASSPGGVRSYSNQPQHF
. TRBJ1-2 TRBV5-8 13 . TGTGCCAGCAGCTTGGGGCAGGGTACCGGCTACACCTTC CASSLGQGTGYTF
. TRBJ1-2 TRBV15 16 . TGTGCCACCAGCAGAGATCAGCAGGGTTCGAACTATGGCTACACCTTC CATSRDQQGSNYGYTF
. TRBJ1-5 TRBV20-1 15 . TGCAGTGCTCCCGGGGTGGGGCTTGGCAATCAGCCCCAGCATTTT CSAPGVGLGNQPQHF
many TRBJ2-1 TRBV12-3/TRBV12-4 16 TRBD2 TGTGCCAGCAGTCCCCCCAAGCGGGGGTGGGGAGGTGAGCAGTTCTTC CASSPPKRGWGGEQFF
few TRBJ2-1 TRBV6-2/TRBV6-3 16 TRBD2 TGTGCCAGCAGTTACCTAGCGGGGGGCCCGGCAAATGAGCAGTTCTTC CASSYLAGGPANEQFF
. TRBJ2-5 TRBV6-1 14 . TGTGCCAGCAGTGGCACCCAGGGAGGAGAGACCCAGTACTTC CASSGTQGGETQYF
. TRBJ2-7 TRBV20-1 13 TRBD1 TGCAGTGCTACGGACAGGGGAAGCTACGAGCAGTACTTC CSATDRGSYEQYF
. TRBJ2-2 TRBV20-1 14 TRBD2 TGCAGTGCTAGACGCGGCGGGAGAGGCGGGGAGCTGTTTTTT CSARRGGRGGELFF
many TRBJ2-1 TRBV12-3/TRBV12-4 13 . TGTGCCAGCAGTGGGGGGCCCTACAATGAGCAGTTCTTC CASSGGPYNEQFF
. TRBJ2-2 TRBV12-3/TRBV12-4 14 TRBD1 TGTGCCAGCAGTTTTATGGACAGGGCCGGGGAGCTGTTTTTT CASSFMDRAGELFF
few TRBJ2-7 TRBV7-9 16 . TGTGCCAGCAGCTTAGGGAGCACAGGTGGTAAATACGAGCAGTACTTC CASSLGSTGGKYEQYF
. TRBJ2-1 TRBV12-3/TRBV12-4 16 . TGTGCCAGCAGTTTTGGACTCCCCTCTCTGAACAATGAGCAGTTCTTC CASSFGLPSLNNEQFF
. TRBJ1-1 TRBV29-1 13 TRBD1 TGCAGCGGGGCCCACAGGGGAGTGACTGAAGCTTTCTTT CSGAHRGVTEAFF
few TRBJ2-5 TRBV5-1 16 TRBD2 TGCGCCAGCAGCTTGGTATCTAGCGGGAGTAAGGAGACCCAGTACTTC CASSLVSSGSKETQYF
few TRBJ2-1 TRBV6-1 16 . TGTGCCAGCAGTGGCACGACGAAGAGCTCCTACAATGAGCAGTTCTTC CASSGTTKSSYNEQFF
few TRBJ1-5 TRBV24-1 18 TRBD1 TGTGCCACCAGTGATCACCGACAGGGGTTTTGGAGCGATCAGCCCCAGCATTTT CATSDHRQGFWSDQPQHF
. TRBJ1-2 TRBV7-9 13 . TGTGCCAGCAGCTTCCCAGGGGCGGATGGCTACACCTTC CASSFPGADGYTF
few TRBJ2-7 TRBV4-2 15 . TGTGCCAGCAGCCAAGTTATCCTGACACACTACGAGCAGTACTTC CASSQVILTHYEQYF
. TRBJ1-1 TRBV18 14 . TGTGCCAGCTCACCAACGGACGGGAACACTGAAGCTTTCTTT CASSPTDGNTEAFF
few TRBJ1-1 TRBV19 14 . TGTGCCAGTAGTATAGCAGAGGGGATCAGTGAAGCTTTCTTT CASSIAEGISEAFF
. TRBJ2-7 TRBV7-9 14 TRBD1 TGTGCCAGCAGCTTATCCGGGACAGGGTTTGAGCAGTACTTC CASSLSGTGFEQYF
. TRBJ2-1 TRBV7-2 11 . TGTGCCAGTTCAGCCGGGAATGAGCAGTTCTTC CASSAGNEQFF
. TRBJ1-1 TRBV14 16 . TGTGCCAGCAGCTTTCTTGGGTCTGGGAAAGGCGCTGAAGCTTTCTTT CASSFLGSGKGAEAFF
. TRBJ1-2 TRBV7-9 15 TRBD1 TGTGCCAGCAGCTCCCGACAGGGACAAGGCTATGGCTACACCTTC CASSSRQGQGYGYTF
. TRBJ1-1 TRBV6-2/TRBV6-3 18 TRBD1 TGTGCCAGCAGTTGCGGATTCTCCCGTCGACAGGGAAGAACTGAAGCTTTCTTT CASSCGFSRRQGRTEAFF
few TRBJ2-7 TRBV2 17 . TGTGCCAGCAGTCGAATCCAGACTAGACAAAGCTCCTACGAGCAGTACTTC CASSRIQTRQSSYEQYF
. TRBJ2-5 TRBV12-3/TRBV12-4 13 . TGTGCCAGCAGTTGGAGTGGGCAAGAGACCCAGTACTTC CASSWSGQETQYF
few TRBJ2-1 TRBV7-9 12 . TGTGCCAGCAGCTTAGTCGGTATTGAGCAGTTCTTC CASSLVGIEQFF
. TRBJ2-7 TRBV27 13 . TGTGCCAGCGGCCCTGGGGGCAGCTACGAGCAGTACTTC CASGPGGSYEQYF
. TRBJ2-6 TRBV9 18 TRBD1 TGTGCCAGCAGCGGTTGGGACAGGGGTTCCTTTGGGGCCAACGTCCTGACTTTC CASSGWDRGSFGANVLTF
. TRBJ1-1 TRBV6-1 10 . TGTGCCAGCACCTACACTGAAGCTTTCTTT CASTYTEAFF
few TRBJ2-1 TRBV20-1 15 TRBD2 TGCAGTGCTACCCCCGGCGGGAGTTACTACAATGAGCAGTTCTTC CSATPGGSYYNEQFF
few TRBJ2-1 TRBV6-1 15 TRBD1 TGTGCCAGCAGTCAGGACAGGGGCCTTTACAATGAGCAGTTCTTC CASSQDRGLYNEQFF
many TRBJ2-2 TRBV5-1 14 . TGCGCCAGCAGCTTGGACGGCGGGACCGGGGAGCTGTTTTTT CASSLDGGTGELFF
few TRBJ1-1 TRBV20-1 13 . TGCAGTGCCCGACGCGATTGGGGCACTGAAGCTTTCTTT CSARRDWGTEAFF
. TRBJ2-3 TRBV6-1 13 . TGTGCCAGCAGTGAAAGCTGGGCAGATACGCAGTATTTT CASSESWADTQYF
few TRBJ2-5 TRBV15 16 . TGTGCCACCAGCAGAGTGGGACGGGTAGACCAAGAGACCCAGTACTTC CATSRVGRVDQETQYF
. TRBJ2-7 TRBV4-1 16 TRBD1 TGCGCCAGCAGCCAGCCCGGACAGGGACGAAGATACGAGCAGTACTTC CASSQPGQGRRYEQYF
. TRBJ2-5 TRBV18 13 . TGTGCCAGCATCCGGGGAATCCAAGAGACCCAGTACTTC CASIRGIQETQYF
. TRBJ2-2 TRBV7-9 16 TRBD1 TGTGCCAGCAGCTTAGTACAGGGGGTGCCCGGCGGGGAGCTGTTTTTT CASSLVQGVPGGELFF
few TRBJ2-3 TRBV2 13 TRBD1 TGTGCCAAGTCGGACAGGGGTGCAGATACGCAGTATTTT CAKSDRGADTQYF
. TRBJ2-1 TRBV24-1 16 TRBD2 TGTGCCACCAGTGATCCAAGCGGGGGGGCCTACAATGAGCAGTTCTTC CATSDPSGGAYNEQFF
. TRBJ2-5 TRBV5-1 15 . TGCGCCAGCAGCTTGGAGTTGGTCCCGTTTGAGGCCCAGTACTTC CASSLELVPFEAQYF
once TRBJ2-3 TRBV4-1 15 . TGCGCCAGCAGCCAAGATAGGATCCTCACAGATACGCAGTATTTT CASSQDRILTDTQYF
many TRBJ1-1 TRBV6-5 13 . TGTGCCAGCAGTTTTTGGGGTGGCACTGAAGCTTTCTTT CASSFWGGTEAFF
many TRBJ2-6 TRBV12-3/TRBV12-4 14 . TGTGCCAGCAGTTTACACTCTGGGGCCAACGTCCTGACTTTC CASSLHSGANVLTF
many TRBJ2-1 TRBV12-3/TRBV12-4 16 . TGTGCCAGCAGTTTCCCCGCAGCGGTCTCCTACAATGAGCAGTTCTTC CASSFPAAVSYNEQFF
once TRBJ2-3 TRBV30 15 TRBD2 TGTGCCTGGAGCATTAGCGGGAGCGGGGCAGATACGCAGTATTTT CAWSISGSGADTQYF
few TRBJ2-1 TRBV7-9 16 TRBD2 TGTGCCAGCAGCTTAGCGTTGGCGGGAGCTACGTATGAGCAGTTCTTC CASSLALAGATYEQFF
. TRBJ2-5 TRBV6-1 16 TRBD1 TGTGCCAGCAGTCATATACGGGGACAGGGACAAGAGACCCAGTACTTC CASSHIRGQGQETQYF
many TRBJ1-4 TRBV7-9 15 TRBD1 TGTGCCAGCAGCTCCGGACAGGATCCTTGGGAAAAACTGTTTTTT CASSSGQDPWEKLFF
few TRBJ2-7 TRBV20-1 15 TRBD2 TGCAGTGCTAGAGTTACTAGCGGGAGGGCCCGGGAGCAGTACTTC CSARVTSGRAREQYF
. TRBJ2-5 TRBV6-1 15 TRBD1 TGTGCCAGCAGTAGGGATGGGAGAGGGGGCGAGAACCAGTACTTC CASSRDGRGGENQYF
. TRBJ1-2 TRBV5-1 13 . TGCGCCAGCAGCTTGCGGGACGACTATGGCTACACCTTC CASSLRDDYGYTF
. TRBJ2-5 TRBV20-1 13 . TGCAGTGCTAGACGGGGGGCAAAAGAGACCCAGTACTTC CSARRGAKETQYF
. TRBJ1-2 TRBV12-3/TRBV12-4 14 TRBD1 TGTGCCAGCAGCCCCCCAGGGGGCAACTATGGCTACACCTTC CASSPPGGNYGYTF
many TRBJ1-2 TRBV12-3/TRBV12-4 13 . TGTGCCAGCAGTTTCGGGACAACCTATGGCTACACCTTC CASSFGTTYGYTF